This T cell receptor (beta chain) was observed in a study of response to subunit inactivated influenza vaccine. Whole-study findings and limits: Authors suggested seasonal influenza vaccinations each recruit few new T cells.

V was pared by 5 bases and J by 4 bases, with 15 bases between. The CDR3 has 14 residues. From germline, CDR1 is MNHNS and CDR2 SASEGT. In regard to this clonotype: Its target is unknown.

MiXCR, applied by TCRdb to the RT-PCR reads, yields one record per CDR3 protein. The sample yields 450,000 to 600,000 distinct CDR3 sequences, 16% seen once. The chain has TRBV6-1 and TRBJ2-7; D call uncertain. This sample comprised CD4+ T cells sorted from PBMCs, obtained roughly 24 months after vaccination. The TCR was taken from a man aged 50-75 years who received an inactivated influenza vaccine. The CDR3 sequence is CASSKDLMGYEQYF. The CDR3 nucleotides are TGTGCCAGCAGTAAGGACCTAATGGGTTACGAGCAGTACTTC.